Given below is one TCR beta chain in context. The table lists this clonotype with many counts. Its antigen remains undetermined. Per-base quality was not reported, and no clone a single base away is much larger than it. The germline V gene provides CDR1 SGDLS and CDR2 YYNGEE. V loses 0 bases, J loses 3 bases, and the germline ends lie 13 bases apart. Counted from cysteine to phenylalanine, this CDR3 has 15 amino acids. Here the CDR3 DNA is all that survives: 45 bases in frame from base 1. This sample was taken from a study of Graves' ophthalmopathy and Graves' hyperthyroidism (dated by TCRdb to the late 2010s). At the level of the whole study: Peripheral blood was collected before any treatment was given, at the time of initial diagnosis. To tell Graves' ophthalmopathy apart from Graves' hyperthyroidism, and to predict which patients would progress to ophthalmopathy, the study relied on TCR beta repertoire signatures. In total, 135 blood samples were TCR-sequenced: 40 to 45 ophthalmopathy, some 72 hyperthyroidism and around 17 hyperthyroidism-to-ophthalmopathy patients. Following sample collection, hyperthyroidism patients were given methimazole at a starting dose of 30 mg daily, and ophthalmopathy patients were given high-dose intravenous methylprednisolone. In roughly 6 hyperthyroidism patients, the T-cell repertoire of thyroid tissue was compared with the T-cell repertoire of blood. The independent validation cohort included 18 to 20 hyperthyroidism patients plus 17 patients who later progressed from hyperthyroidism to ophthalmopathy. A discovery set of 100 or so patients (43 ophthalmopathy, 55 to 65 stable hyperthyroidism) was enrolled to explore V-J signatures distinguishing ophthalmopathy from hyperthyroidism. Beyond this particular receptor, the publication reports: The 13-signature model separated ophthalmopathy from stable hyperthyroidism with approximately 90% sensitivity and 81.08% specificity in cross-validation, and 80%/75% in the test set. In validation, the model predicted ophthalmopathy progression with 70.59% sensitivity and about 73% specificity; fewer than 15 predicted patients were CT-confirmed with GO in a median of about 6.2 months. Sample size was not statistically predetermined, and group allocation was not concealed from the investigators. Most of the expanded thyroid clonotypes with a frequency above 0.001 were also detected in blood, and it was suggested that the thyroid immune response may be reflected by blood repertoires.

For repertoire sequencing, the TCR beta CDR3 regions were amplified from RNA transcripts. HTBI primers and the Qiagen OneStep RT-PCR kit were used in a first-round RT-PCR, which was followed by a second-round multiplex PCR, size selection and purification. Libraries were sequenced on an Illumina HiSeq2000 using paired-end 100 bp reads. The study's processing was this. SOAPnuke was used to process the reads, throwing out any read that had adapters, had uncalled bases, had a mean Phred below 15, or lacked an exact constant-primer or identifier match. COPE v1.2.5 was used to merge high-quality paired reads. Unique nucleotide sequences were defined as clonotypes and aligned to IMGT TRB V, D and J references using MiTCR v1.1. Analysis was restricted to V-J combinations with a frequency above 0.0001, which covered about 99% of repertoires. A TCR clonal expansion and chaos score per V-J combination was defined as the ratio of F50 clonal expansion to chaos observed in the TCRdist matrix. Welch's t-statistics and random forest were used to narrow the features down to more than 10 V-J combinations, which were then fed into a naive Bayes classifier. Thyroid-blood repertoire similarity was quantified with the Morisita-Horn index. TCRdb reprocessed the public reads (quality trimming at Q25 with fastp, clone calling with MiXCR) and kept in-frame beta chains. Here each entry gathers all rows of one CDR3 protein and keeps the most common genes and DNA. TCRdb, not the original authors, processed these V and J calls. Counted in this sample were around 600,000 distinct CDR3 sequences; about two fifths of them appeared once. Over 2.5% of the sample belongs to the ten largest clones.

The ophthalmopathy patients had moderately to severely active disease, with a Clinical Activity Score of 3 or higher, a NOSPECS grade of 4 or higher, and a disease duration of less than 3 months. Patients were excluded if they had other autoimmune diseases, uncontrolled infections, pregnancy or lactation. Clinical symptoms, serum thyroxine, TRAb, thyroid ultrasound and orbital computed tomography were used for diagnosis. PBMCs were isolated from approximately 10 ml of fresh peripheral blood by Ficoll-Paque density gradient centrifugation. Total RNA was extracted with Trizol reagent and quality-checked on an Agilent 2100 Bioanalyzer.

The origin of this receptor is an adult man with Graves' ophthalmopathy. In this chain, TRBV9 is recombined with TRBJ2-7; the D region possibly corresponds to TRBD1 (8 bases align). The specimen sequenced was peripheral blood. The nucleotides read TGTGCCAGCAGCGTAGCGACAGGGGACTACTACGAGCAGTACTTC. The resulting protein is CASSVATGDYYEQYF.